Below are 13 T cell receptor beta chains sequenced from a single sample in a study of tissue T cells after allogeneic stem cell transplantation. Time point here: mouse harvest day 7 after allogeneic transplant. The graft held 10^6 splenic CD5+ T cells and 10^7 T-cell-depleted bone marrow cells. Method: immunoSEQ multiplex PCR; TCRdb's copy keeps in-frame clones and lacks some. The table lists about 8,300 clones, approximately 50% of them singletons. Sequencing was performed on gut tissue. These receptors were collected from a female BALB/c mouse given C57BL/6 T cells with graft-versus-host disease after an allogeneic hematopoietic cell transplant.

A note on this clone: Gene names denote mouse genes. The sequence runs out 1 residue before the end of the CDR3; the remainder is reconstructed from the germline J gene. The chain recombines TRBV19 with TRBJ2-1; 9 bases are shared with TRBD1. This CDR3 contains 15 residues. V gave up 1 base and J gave up 4 bases; unmatched junction bases: 3. Per germline, CDR1 FNHDT and CDR2 SITEND (reference sequence). The sequenced part of the CDR3 DNA is TGTGCCAGCAGTATAATGGGACAGGGTTATGCTGAGCAGTTC. This gives the protein CASSIMGQGYAEQF. The CDR3 reads in full as CASSIMGQGYAEQFF.

This clone was counted only a few times. All gene names here are mouse names. The CDR3 reads CSSSQSREGTQYF. CDR3 bases read: TGCTCCAGCAGTCAATCGAGGGAGGGCACCCAGTAC. The V and J genes are TRBV23 and TRBJ2-5. The read gets to within 1 residue of the CDR3 end, and the germline J gene fills in the rest. CDR1 KGHTA and CDR2 FQNQQP come from the germline V gene. This CDR3 has 13 amino acids.

Concerning this clone: Any gene name here is a mouse gene name. The read terminates 1 residue before the CDR3 end, so the remaining end is supplied by the germline J gene. The J gene is TRBJ2-1, the V gene TRBV13-1, with no clear D. Trimming cost V 3 bases and J 1 base, with 5 bases left between them. The germline V gene has CDR1 NSHNY and CDR2 SYGAGN. There are 13 residues in the CDR3. The DNA read from the CDR3 is TGTGCCAGCAGTGCTAGAAACTATGCTGAGCAGTTC. Translating it yields CASSARNYAEQF. The CDR3, in full, reads CASSARNYAEQFF.

Comments on this clone: The genes and germline here are from mouse. The read terminates 1 residue before the CDR3 end, so the remaining end is supplied by the germline J gene. This chain links TRBV15 with TRBJ2-7; 12 positions match TRBD1. This CDR3 comprises 15 residues. Germline V gives CDR1 SGHND, CDR2 FRSKSL. Germline trimming cut 5 bases from V and 7 bases from J; bases unmatched to any gene: 9. The sequenced part of the CDR3 DNA is TGTGCCAGCAGTCAAACCGGGACAGGGGGCGGGGAACAGTAC. It translates to CASSQTGTGGGEQY. The whole CDR3 is CASSQTGTGGGEQYF.

With respect to this clone: The genes are named according to mouse. The read ends 1 residue shy of where the CDR3 ends; the end is completed using the germline J gene. The chain joins TRBV13-2 to TRBJ2-5; 9 bases fit TRBD2. Per the germline V gene, CDR1 is NNHNN and CDR2 is SYGAGS (reference sequence). J lost 5 bases, V lost 0 bases, and 4 bases had no gene match. The CDR3 consists of 15 residues. The covered CDR3 bases are TGTGCCAGCGGTGATGTTGGGGGGGCGCGAGACACCCAGTAC. Translated: CASGDVGGARDTQY. The whole CDR3 sequence reads CASGDVGGARDTQYF.

This clone was seen more than once but under ten times. The gene names given are mouse names. From the germline J gene comes the end of the CDR3, since the read stops 1 residue before it. The chain couples TRBV26 to TRBJ2-3; D perhaps matches TRBD2 (5 bases). V dropped 3 bases and J dropped 0 bases, with 10 bases sitting between them. This CDR3 has 15 amino acids. CDR1 is KGHPV and CDR2 is FQNQEV in the germline V gene (reference sequence). Partial CDR3 DNA: TGTGCCAGCAGTCTCTTCTGGACTAGTGCAGAAACGCTGTAT. Residues: CASSLFWTSAETLY. The whole CDR3 region reads CASSLFWTSAETLYF.

In the case of this clone: Gene names and germline match the mouse. This CDR3 is CASSSRGQHQDTQYF. The sequenced part of the CDR3 DNA is TGTGCCAGCAGTTCCCGGGGACAGCACCAAGACACCCAGTAC. The chain carries TRBV26 and TRBJ2-5; 7 bases are shared with TRBD1. Read coverage stops 1 residue before the CDR3 terminus; the germline J gene supplies the remainder. V was clipped by 5 bases and J by 1 base; unmatched bases: 6. In germline, CDR1 is KGHPV, CDR2 FQNQEV (reference sequence). The CDR3 consists of 15 residues. The variable domain in full, completed from reference TRBV26 and TRBJ2-5, reads NSKVIQTPRYLVKGQGQKAKMRCIPEKGHPVVFWYQQNKNNEFKFLINFQNQEVLQQIDMTEKRFSAECPSNSPCSLEIQSSEAGDSALYLCASSSRGQHQDTQYFGPGTRLLVL.

Worth noting for this clone: Genes and germline come from the mouse. The CDR3 extends 1 residue past the end of the read, so its final part is completed from the germline J gene. This chain joins TRBV19 and TRBJ1-4; weak D call: TRBD1 (6 bases). The germline CDR1 and CDR2 sequences are FNHDT and SITEND (reference sequence). Trimming took 4 bases from V and 0 from J, leaving 7 bases between them. CDR3 size: 14 residues. The CDR3 DNA, read in part, is TGTGCCAGCAGTTACAGGGTTTCCAACGAAAGATTATTT. Encoded protein: CASSYRVSNERLF. The entire CDR3 reads CASSYRVSNERLFF.

The table lists this clone with a few counts. The gene symbols are mouse symbols. The missing CDR3 end, 1 residue past where the read stops, is filled in from the germline J gene. The chain recombines TRBV1 with TRBJ1-4; D perhaps matches TRBD1 (6 bases). Germline assignment: CDR1 NSQYPW and CDR2 LRSPGD (reference sequence). The CDR3 runs to 15 residues. Trimming pared 1 base from V and 4 bases from J, leaving 10 bases between. The sequenced part of the CDR3 DNA is TGCACCTGCAGTGCAGCCGGGACAAACAACGAAAGATTATTT. As protein: CTCSAAGTNNERLF. The entire CDR3 is CTCSAAGTNNERLFF. The full variable domain, completed using reference TRBV1 and TRBJ1-4, is VTLLEQNPRWRLVPRGQAVNLRCILKNSQYPWMSWYQQDLQKQLQWLFTLRSPGDKEVKSLPGADYLATRVTDTELRLQVANMSQGRTLYCTCSAAGTNNERLFFGHGTKLSVL.

As regards this clone: Genes and germline come from the mouse. The CDR3 is cut off 1 residue early in the read; its end comes from the germline J gene. The chain recombines TRBV26 with TRBJ2-7; 9 nucleotides agree with TRBD2. V was clipped by 4 bases and J by 0 bases; unmatched bases: 4. Germline CDR1 reads KGHPV; CDR2 reads FQNQEV (reference sequence). This CDR3 spans 15 amino acids. CDR3 sequence reads: CASSPGLGSSYEQYF. The part of the CDR3 DNA that was read is TGTGCCAGCAGTCCCGGACTGGGGAGCTCCTATGAACAGTAC.

A word on this clone: Gene labels here are mouse ones. The sequenced fragment ends 1 residue before the CDR3 boundary, so the rest is inferred from the germline J gene. The chain uses TRBV19 and TRBJ2-7, with 8 nucleotides matching TRBD2. The CDR3 totals 14 residues. V lost 0 bases and J lost 4; bases outside the gene matches: 3. From germline, CDR1 is FNHDT and CDR2 SITEND (reference sequence). The CDR3 region is CASSIATGAYEQYF. The sequenced part of the CDR3 DNA is TGTGCCAGCAGTATAGCGACTGGGGCTTATGAACAGTAC.

Comments on this clone: Germline and genes here are mouse. The read ends 1 residue shy of where the CDR3 ends; the end is completed using the germline J gene. J is TRBJ1-4 and V is TRBV16; D perhaps matches TRBD1 (6 bases). The length of the CDR3 is 15 residues. V lost 5 bases to trimming and J lost 0 bases, with 10 bases between them. From germline, CDR1 is SGHSA and CDR2 FRNQAP. The covered CDR3 bases are TGTGCAAGCAGCCCGGGACAAGTTTCCAACGAAAGATTATTT. Its translation: CASSPGQVSNERLF. The CDR3 as a whole reads CASSPGQVSNERLFF.

The sample holds a few counts of this clone. Genes and germline come from the mouse. The read terminates 1 residue before the CDR3 end, so the remaining end is supplied by the germline J gene. The V gene is TRBV29, the J gene TRBJ1-1; D possibly corresponds to TRBD1 (5 bases). This CDR3 contains 14 residues. V dropped 3 bases and J dropped 0 bases, with 8 bases sitting between them. Germline CDR1 MSHET, CDR2 SYDVDS. This chain's CDR3 is CASSFEGKNTEVFF. The CDR3 DNA, read in part, is TGTGCTAGCAGTTTTGAGGGGAAGAACACAGAAGTCTTC.